The present T cell receptor beta chain was sequenced within a study of CD8+ T cells in alopecia areata. Study-level results: Resident alphabeta T cells of normal skin are also sequenced in scalp samples. Mice showed TCR sharing more clearly than patients did, possibly owing to HLA. Scalp lesions, especially in alopecia totalis/universalis, had higher clonality than normal scalp.

Details on this clone: Antigen: not known.

The germline V gene has CDR1 LNHDA and CDR2 SQIVND (reference sequence). V lost 5 bases and J 4 bases, leaving 15 bases between the germline ends. This CDR3 has 15 residues. RNA was isolated and reverse transcribed to cDNA, the sequencing template. The assay was immunoSEQ multiplex PCR, and TCRdb's table has in-frame clones only and misses some. The table includes about 4,200 clones, roughly 72% detected once. J is TRBJ1-3 and V is TRBV19; possible D gene TRBD1, 5 bases. Sequencing was carried out using skin. The sequence was obtained from a human donor in good health. The CDR3 here is CASSYFEGPGNTIYF. The CDR3 nucleotides are TGTGCCAGTAGTTACTTCGAGGGACCCGGAAACACCATATATTTT.